This paragraph covers one TCR beta chain sequence. Its antigen is not identified. The germline CDR1 and CDR2 sequences are SGHVS and FQNEAQ. Trimming removed 1 base from V and 0 bases from J; junction bases left unmatched: 3. This CDR3 spans 16 amino acids. The PCR had 60 Vbeta and 13 Jbeta primers. Only in-frame clones appear in the TCRdb table, and some are missing; sequencing was by immunoSEQ multiplex PCR. This sample has about 200,000 clones, with roughly 80% found just once. As for the donors, each was a healthy bone marrow donor. This entry belongs to a study of cytomegalovirus exposure and HLA in healthy donors. General study findings and limits: Roughly uniform depth of sequencing across donors was assumed in presence/absence analyses. There were reportedly fewer N-insertions in an Asian-associated ancestry cluster than the roughly 680-donor mean, in a later analysis.

This clonotype was obtained from a woman aged 50 to 60 in good health and CMV-seronegative. Sequencing used PBMCs. This chain joins TRBV7-8 and TRBJ2-1; TRBD2 aligns across 7 bases. The CDR3: CASSLDGGSSYNEQFF. DNA for the CDR3: TGTGCCAGCAGCTTAGACGGCGGGAGCTCCTACAATGAGCAGTTCTTC.